The rows below give T cell receptor beta chains drawn from one sample of a study of tumor and adjacent non-tumor tissue in lung cancer. MiXCR, applied by TCRdb to the multiplex PCR reads, yields one record per CDR3 protein. The sample contains about 110,000 distinct CDR3 sequences, around 57% of which appear only once. Sequenced material: distant non-tumor lung tissue. These receptors were taken from a man aged 55 to 70 with non-small cell lung cancer. Each CDR3 is given with its conserved first and last residue. Size is omitted from some rows. Given values are once, few, many or a class for expanded clones.

size: -; V: TRBV29-1; J: TRBJ1-3; CDR3: CSAEGLGNAIYF
size: -; V: TRBV11-3; J: TRBJ2-7; CDR3: CASSIGALPGQTYEKYF
size: -; V: TRBV7-9; J: TRBJ2-7; CDR3: CASSPENQGYEQYF
size: -; V: TRBV29-1; J: TRBJ2-1; CDR3: CSVEGISGTSGNEQFF
size: -; V: TRBV4-1; J: TRBJ1-5; CDR3: CASSQGQGVHPHHF
size: once; V: TRBV11-3; J: TRBJ2-6; CDR3: CASNQQGSGANFLTF
size: few; V: TRBV20-1; J: TRBJ2-5; CDR3: CSARGQGRVTQYF
size: -; V: TRBV29-1; J: TRBJ2-3; CDR3: CSVGRDSYTDTQYF
size: many; V: TRBV4-1; J: TRBJ2-5; CDR3: CASSQDWRGLQETQYF
size: many; V: TRBV29-1; J: TRBJ2-1; CDR3: CSSDGRSSYNEQFF
size: once; V: TRBV6-5; J: TRBJ2-6; CDR3: CASSSAELAWTNVPTF
size: -; V: TRBV5-6; J: TRBJ2-5; CDR3: CASSLGFQESQYF
size: many; V: TRBV11-3; J: TRBJ1-4; CDR3: CASSLSSGPAEKLFF
size: many; V: TRBV7-8; J: TRBJ2-2; CDR3: CASSSPRGSRQTNTGELFF
size: -; V: TRBV28; J: TRBJ2-7; CDR3: CANARNGREGHEQYF
size: -; V: TRBV4-3; J: TRBJ2-3; CDR3: CASSQDNQPPTDTQYF
size: -; V: TRBV29-1; J: TRBJ2-1; CDR3: CSVLQYDPYDEQFF
size: -; V: TRBV7-9; J: TRBJ1-1; CDR3: CAGSPHRDRLNTEAFF
size: many; V: TRBV29-1; J: TRBJ2-7; CDR3: CSVGLAGDRHEQYF
size: once; V: TRBV4-1; J: TRBJ1-4; CDR3: CASSQPWIGMDETLFF
size: -; V: TRBV28; J: TRBJ1-6; CDR3: CASSSEPGAPRPLRF
size: -; V: TRBV11-1; J: TRBJ2-2; CDR3: CASGPWGSGELFF
size: many; V: TRBV29-1; J: TRBJ1-5; CDR3: CSAGQGNQPQHF
size: many; V: TRBV4-2; J: TRBJ2-1; CDR3: CASSQVSAGGNNEQFF
size: many; V: TRBV6-6; J: TRBJ1-6; CDR3: CASSSQLNSPLHF
size: many; V: TRBV12-3/TRBV12-4; J: TRBJ2-5; CDR3: CASTKGETQYF
size: -; V: TRBV12-3/TRBV12-4; J: TRBJ1-5; CDR3: CASSIGRGSSNQPPHF
size: -; V: TRBV5-6; J: TRBJ2-7; CDR3: CANCPVSRSYEQYF
size: many; V: TRBV6-1; J: TRBJ2-1; CDR3: CASRDPRREQFF
size: once; V: TRBV11-3; J: TRBJ1-2; CDR3: CASSLGQGYTF
size: many; V: TRBV7-9; J: TRBJ2-7; CDR3: CASSATERASYEQYF
size: few; V: TRBV24-1; J: TRBJ2-7; CDR3: CATSDPGTGGTYEQYF
size: -; V: TRBV7-2; J: TRBJ2-7; CDR3: CASSPETGRAFSYGQYF
size: -; V: TRBV6-6; J: TRBJ2-3; CDR3: CASSPALGSGRTDTQYF
size: -; V: TRBV29-1; J: TRBJ2-2; CDR3: CSVYRISGTNTGELFF
size: many; V: TRBV5-1; J: TRBJ1-4; CDR3: CASSPGTGREKLFF
size: -; V: TRBV5-1; J: TRBJ1-2; CDR3: CASSPLAKNYGYTF
size: -; V: TRBV5-1; J: TRBJ1-2; CDR3: CASKTGQGTSYGYTF
size: many; V: TRBV6-5; J: TRBJ2-7; CDR3: CASRDEEGLAYEQYF
size: -; V: TRBV2; J: TRBJ2-7; CDR3: CASSDQGQSYEQYF
size: -; V: TRBV11-1; J: TRBJ1-1; CDR3: CVSSLSAGEAEAFF
size: many; V: TRBV6-2/TRBV6-3; J: TRBJ2-7; CDR3: CASTPQGSHYEQYF
size: many; V: TRBV5-3; J: TRBJ2-3; CDR3: CARRRSLGALFTDTQYF
size: -; V: TRBV2; J: TRBJ2-5; CDR3: CASSESGAVGGSKETQYF
size: -; V: TRBV19; J: TRBJ2-1; CDR3: CASSLSQRFTNIEQFF
size: many; V: TRBV20-1; J: TRBJ2-7; CDR3: CSARPQGNSYEQYF
size: -; V: TRBV20-1; J: TRBJ2-7; CDR3: CSARGGGRASNEQYF
size: once; V: TRBV11-2; J: TRBJ2-2; CDR3: CASSVGYNTGELFF
size: -; V: TRBV29-1; J: TRBJ1-1; CDR3: CIVGQVASLTEAFF
size: many; V: TRBV20-1; J: TRBJ2-2; CDR3: CSAISGNTGELFF
size: few; V: TRBV7-2; J: TRBJ2-3; CDR3: CASSPSVHGTDTQYF
size: many; V: TRBV4-1; J: TRBJ1-4; CDR3: CASSQALQGGEKLFF
size: -; V: TRBV7-7; J: TRBJ2-7; CDR3: CPSSLGQDYEHYF